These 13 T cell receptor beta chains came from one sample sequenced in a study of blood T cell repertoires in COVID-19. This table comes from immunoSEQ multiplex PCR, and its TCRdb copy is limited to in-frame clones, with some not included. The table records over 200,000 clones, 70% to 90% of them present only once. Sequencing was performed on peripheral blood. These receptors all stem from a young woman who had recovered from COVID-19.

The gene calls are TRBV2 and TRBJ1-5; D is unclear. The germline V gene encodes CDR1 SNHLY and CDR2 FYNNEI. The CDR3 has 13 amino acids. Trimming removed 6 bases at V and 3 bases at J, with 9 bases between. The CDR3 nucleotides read TGTGCCAGCAGCGGACTCCCCAATCAGCCCCAGCATTTT. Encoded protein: CASSGLPNQPQHF.

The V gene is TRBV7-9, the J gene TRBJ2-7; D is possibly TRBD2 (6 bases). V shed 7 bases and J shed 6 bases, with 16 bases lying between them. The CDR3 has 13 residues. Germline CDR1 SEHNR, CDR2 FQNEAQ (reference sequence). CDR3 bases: TGTGCCAGCACCAATGGGGGGATTCGCGAGCAGTACTTC. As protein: CASTNGGIREQYF.

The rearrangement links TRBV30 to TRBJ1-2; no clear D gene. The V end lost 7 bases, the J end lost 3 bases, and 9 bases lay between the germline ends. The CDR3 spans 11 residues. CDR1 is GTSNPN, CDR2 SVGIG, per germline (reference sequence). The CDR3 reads CAFRDYYGYTF. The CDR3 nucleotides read TGTGCCTTCCGGGATTACTATGGCTACACCTTC.

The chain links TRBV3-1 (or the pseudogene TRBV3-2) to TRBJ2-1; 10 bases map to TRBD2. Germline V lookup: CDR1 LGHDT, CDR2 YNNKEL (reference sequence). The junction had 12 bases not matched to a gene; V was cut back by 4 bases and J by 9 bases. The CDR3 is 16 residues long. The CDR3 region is CASSPSSSGSNIEQFF. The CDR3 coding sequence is TGTGCCAGCAGCCCTTCTTCTAGCGGGAGTAATATTGAGCAGTTCTTC.

Written as DNA, the CDR3 is TGCGCCAGCAGCCAAGACCCTAGCGGGAGTCGTAACAATGAGCAGTTCTTC. As protein: CASSQDPSGSRNNEQFF. The rearrangement joins TRBV4-3 to TRBJ2-1, with 10 bases identical to TRBD2. The CDR3 totals 17 residues. V gave up 0 bases and J gave up 5 bases; unmatched junction bases: 7. Germline CDR1 and CDR2: LGHNA and YSLEER.

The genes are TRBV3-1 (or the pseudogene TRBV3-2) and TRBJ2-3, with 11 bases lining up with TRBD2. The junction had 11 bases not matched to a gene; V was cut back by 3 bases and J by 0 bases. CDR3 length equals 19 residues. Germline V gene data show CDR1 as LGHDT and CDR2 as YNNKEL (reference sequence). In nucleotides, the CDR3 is TGTGCCAGCAGCCACCCAGGTAGCGGGAGGGCCATTAGCACAGATACGCAGTATTTT. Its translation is CASSHPGSGRAISTDTQYF.

Written as DNA, the CDR3 is TGTGCCAGCAGCTCCTACCGTGGGGGGGACGAAAAACTGTTTTTT. Its protein is CASSSYRGGDEKLFF. V usage is TRBV5-4 and J usage is TRBJ1-4; TRBD1 is a possible D gene (5 bases). The CDR3 has 15 amino acids. V lost 3 bases and J lost 8, with 17 bases in between. Per the germline V gene, CDR1 is SGHNT and CDR2 is YYREEE (reference sequence).

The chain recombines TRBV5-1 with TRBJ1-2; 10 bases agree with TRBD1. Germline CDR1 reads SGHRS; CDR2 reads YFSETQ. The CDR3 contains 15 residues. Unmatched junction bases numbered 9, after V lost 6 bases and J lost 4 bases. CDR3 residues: CASTVMTGGFYGYTF. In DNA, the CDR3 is TGCGCCAGCACAGTTATGACAGGGGGCTTCTATGGCTACACCTTC.

CDR3 DNA: TGCGCCAGCAGCTTGGCAAGGACTAGCGGCTACGAGCAGTACTTC. It is translated as CASSLARTSGYEQYF. The V call is TRBV5-1, the J call TRBJ2-7; 10 bases are shared with TRBD2. Trimming cost V 0 bases and J 3 bases; bases outside gene matches: 3. Germline values: CDR1 SGHRS, CDR2 YFSETQ. CDR3 length: 15 residues.

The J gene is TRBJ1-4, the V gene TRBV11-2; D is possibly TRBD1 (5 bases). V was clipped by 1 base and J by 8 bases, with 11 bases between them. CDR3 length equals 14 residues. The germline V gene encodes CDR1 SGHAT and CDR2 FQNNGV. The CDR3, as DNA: TGTGCCAGCAGCTTAGGGTGGAGGGGAGAAAAACTGTTTTTT. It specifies CASSLGWRGEKLFF.

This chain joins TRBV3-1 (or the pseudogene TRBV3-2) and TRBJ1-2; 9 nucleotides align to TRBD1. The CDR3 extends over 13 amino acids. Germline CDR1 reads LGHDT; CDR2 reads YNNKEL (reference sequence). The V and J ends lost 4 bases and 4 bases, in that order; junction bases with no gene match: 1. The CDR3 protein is CASSPTGGYGYTF. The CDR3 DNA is TGTGCCAGCAGCCCGACAGGGGGCTATGGCTACACCTTC.

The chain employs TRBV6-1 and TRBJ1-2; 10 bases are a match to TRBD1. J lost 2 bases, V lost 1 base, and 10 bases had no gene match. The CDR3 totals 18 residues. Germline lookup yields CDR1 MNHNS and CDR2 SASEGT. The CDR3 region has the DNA TGTGCCAGCAGTGAAGATAGGGGAGGGACAGGGGTGAACTATGGCTACACCTTC. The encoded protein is CASSEDRGGTGVNYGYTF.

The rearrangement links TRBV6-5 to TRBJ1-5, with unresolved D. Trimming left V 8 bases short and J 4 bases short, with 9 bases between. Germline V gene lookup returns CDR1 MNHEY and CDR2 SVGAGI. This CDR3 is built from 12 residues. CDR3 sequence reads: CASGLGNQPQHF. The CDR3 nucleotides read TGTGCCAGCGGACTGGGGAATCAGCCCCAGCATTTT.